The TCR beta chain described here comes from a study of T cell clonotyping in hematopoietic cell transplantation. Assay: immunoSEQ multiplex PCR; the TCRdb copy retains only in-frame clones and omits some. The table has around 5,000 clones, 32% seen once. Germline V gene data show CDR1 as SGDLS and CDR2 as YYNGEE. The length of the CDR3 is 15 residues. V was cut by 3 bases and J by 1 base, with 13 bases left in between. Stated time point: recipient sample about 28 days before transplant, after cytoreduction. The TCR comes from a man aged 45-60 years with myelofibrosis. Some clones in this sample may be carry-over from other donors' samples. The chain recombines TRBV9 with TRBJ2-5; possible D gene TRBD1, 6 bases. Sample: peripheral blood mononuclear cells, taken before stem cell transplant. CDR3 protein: CASSEPGTPQETQYF. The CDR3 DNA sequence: TGTGCCAGCAGCGAGCCAGGGACACCCCAAGAGACCCAGTACTTC.